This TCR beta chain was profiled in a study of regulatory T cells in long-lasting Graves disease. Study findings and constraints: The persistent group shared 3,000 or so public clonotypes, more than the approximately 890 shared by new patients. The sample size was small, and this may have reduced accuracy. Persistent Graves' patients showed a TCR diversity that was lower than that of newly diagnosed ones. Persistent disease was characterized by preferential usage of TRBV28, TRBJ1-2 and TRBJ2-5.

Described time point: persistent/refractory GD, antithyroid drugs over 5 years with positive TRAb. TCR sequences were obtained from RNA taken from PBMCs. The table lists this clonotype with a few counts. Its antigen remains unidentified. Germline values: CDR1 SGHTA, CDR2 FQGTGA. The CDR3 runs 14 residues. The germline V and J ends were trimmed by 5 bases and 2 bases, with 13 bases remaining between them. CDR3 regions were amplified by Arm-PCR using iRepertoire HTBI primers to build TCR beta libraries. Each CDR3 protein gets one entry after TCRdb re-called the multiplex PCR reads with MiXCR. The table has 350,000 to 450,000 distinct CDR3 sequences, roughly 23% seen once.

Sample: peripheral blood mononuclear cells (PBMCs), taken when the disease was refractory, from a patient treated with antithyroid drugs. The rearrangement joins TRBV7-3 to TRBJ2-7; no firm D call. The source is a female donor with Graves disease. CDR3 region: CASSPDKGPYEQYF. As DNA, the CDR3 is TGTGCCAGCAGCCCAGACAAGGGCCCCTACGAGCAGTACTTC.